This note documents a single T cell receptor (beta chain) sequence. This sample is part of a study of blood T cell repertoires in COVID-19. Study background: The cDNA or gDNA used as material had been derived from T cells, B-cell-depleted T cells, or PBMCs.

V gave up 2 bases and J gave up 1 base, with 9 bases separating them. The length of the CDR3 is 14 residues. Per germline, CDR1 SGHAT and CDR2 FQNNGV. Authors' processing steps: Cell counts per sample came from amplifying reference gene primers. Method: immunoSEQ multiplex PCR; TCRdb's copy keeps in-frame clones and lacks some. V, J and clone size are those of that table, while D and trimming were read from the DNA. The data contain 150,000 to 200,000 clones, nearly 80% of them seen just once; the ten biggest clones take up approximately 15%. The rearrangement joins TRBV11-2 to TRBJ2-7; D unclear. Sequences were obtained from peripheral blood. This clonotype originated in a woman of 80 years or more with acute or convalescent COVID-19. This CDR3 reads CASSLNYGSYEQYF. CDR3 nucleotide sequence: TGTGCCAGCAGCTTAAACTACGGGTCCTACGAGCAGTACTTC.